The clone carrying this T cell receptor beta chain was seen many times. Its antigen is not known. TCRdb reprocessed the reads via MiXCR and lists one record per CDR3 protein. The top ten hold around 4.9% of the sample, which has approximately 76,000 distinct CDR3 sequences, 3.7% seen once. The CDR3 runs 16 residues. The germline V gene encodes CDR1 MNHEY and CDR2 SVGEGT. With 6 bases removed from V and 2 bases from J, the gap between germline ends came to 17 bases. The data belong to a study of T cell repertoires in cytomegalovirus infection. The study, taken as a whole, reports: Summed frequency of shared TCR beta families picked out CMV carriers who also had the relevant HLA. Clonotype analysis showed dominance of the ex vivo response by HLA-C-restricted CMV-specific TCR beta clonotypes.

The sequencing sample was made of PBMCs. This clonotype was obtained from a human donor in good health (CMV status not recorded). Some clones in this sample may be carry-over from other donors' samples. J is TRBJ2-1 and V is TRBV6-2 or TRBV6-3; no reliable D call. The CDR3, as DNA: TGTGCCAGCAGCACCTCTAGGATGAGGACCTACAATGAGCAGTTCTTC. Translating gives CASSTSRMRTYNEQFF.